Sequencing of this TCR beta chain was carried out in a study of PD-1 blockade in mismatch repair-deficient tumors (dated by TCRdb to 2016 to 2017). As for the study more broadly: Between late 2013 and late 2016, the trial enrolled 86 consecutive patients with approximately 13 types of mismatch repair-deficient cancer, all of whom had received prior treatment and were progressing. Tumor-associated T cell clones were tracked in the peripheral blood of patients responding to PD-1 blockade by deep sequencing of TCR CDR3 regions. Beyond this particular receptor, the publication reports: Clones residing in the tumor, which were often undetectable in blood before treatment, expanded quickly after pembrolizumab and then contracted, generally before radiologic responses.

Mismatch repair deficiency was established in every enrolled patient by polymerase chain reaction or immunohistochemistry. A few patients who responded to pembrolizumab therapy underwent TCR sequencing. In the phase II trial, pembrolizumab PD-1 blockade was tested prospectively in advanced mismatch repair-deficient cancers, no matter which tissue of origin the cancers came from. Peripheral blood T cell samples were collected serially, before PD-1 blockade began and at several time points afterward. The timing of each blood sample was reported as weeks after the first dose of pembrolizumab. Per the germline V gene (reference sequence), MNHNY is the CDR1 and SVGAGI is the CDR2. V is clipped by 2 bases and J by 3 bases, and the sequence between their germline boundaries is 11 bases long. The CDR3 covers 15 residues, taking in both the cysteine and the phenylalanine. Of all the DNA, just the CDR3 is kept, 45 bases in frame from base 1.

To note about this clone: Its antigen is currently not known. Per-base qualities were not stored, and no clone one base away is much larger.

The library was built by means of the immunoSEQ multiplex PCR assay. Here the immuneACCESS table is served through TCRdb, limited to in-frame sequences with V and J called. Missing clones are a known gap in these copies; in checked studies unresolved V genes cover under half, and the rest lacks a known reason. This sample is represented by 85,000 to 130,000 clones; 82% of them were singletons. The ten top clones hold about 6.3% of the sample. The chain is encoded by TRBV6-6 joined to TRBJ2-1; the D gene cannot be resolved beyond TRBD1 or TRBD2, each matching 5 bases. The TCR originated in an adult with mismatch repair-deficient cancer. The sequencing here drew on peripheral blood, taken roughly eight months after starting pembrolizumab. The sequenced DNA is TGTGCCAGCAGTTACCGAGGGGCGGGCTACAATGAGCAGTTCTTC. It translates as CASSYRGAGYNEQFF.